The entry below describes one T cell receptor (beta chain). Authors' data handling: Reference gene primer amplification in the assay estimated nucleated cell counts. TCRdb's table, derived via immunoSEQ multiplex PCR, lists solely in-frame clones and lacks some. That table gives V, J and clone size, and the DNA gave D and trimming. Of 150,000 or so clones in the sample, about 73% were seen once. This entry is derived from a study of blood T cell repertoires in COVID-19. Study as a whole: The United States, Italy and Spain supplied acute and convalescent COVID-19 samples. In each case, the material was cDNA or gDNA derived from T cells, B-cell-depleted T cells, or PBMCs.

The TCR originated in an older man with acute or convalescent COVID-19. The sequencing sample was made of peripheral blood.

CDR3 residues: CASNPNRGTNQPQHF. The CDR3 DNA is TGTGCCAGCAACCCTAACAGGGGAACCAATCAGCCCCAGCATTTT. The chain couples TRBV2 to TRBJ1-5; 7 bases match TRBD1. CDR3 length equals 15 residues. The germline V gene encodes CDR1 SNHLY and CDR2 FYNNEI. Germline trimming cut 7 bases from V and 3 bases from J; bases unmatched to any gene: 9. Full variable domain (missing parts from reference TRBV2 and TRBJ1-5): EPEVTQTPSHQVTQMGQEVILRCVPISNHLYFYWYRQILGQKVEFLVSFYNNEISEKSEIFDDQFSVERPDGSNFTLKIRSTKLEDSAMYFCASNPNRGTNQPQHFGDGTRLSIL.